This entry features one T cell receptor beta chain sequence. The antigen is not known. Time point noted: week 5, during vaccination. Vaccination comprised doses that each held 300 ug of mutant IDH1 20-mer peptide, plus topical imiquimod. Each of the donors came in with new WHO grade 3 or 4 astrocytomas that were IDH1-mutant and ATRX-lost. The data originate from a study of a mutant IDH1 vaccine in newly diagnosed glioma. Study-wide context: The study started vaccination 4-6 weeks after radiotherapy alone, or with temozolomide cycles. Earlier treatment was radiotherapy, temozolomide, or both, with most getting both. Points from the study as a whole: Overall, about 92% of patients had vaccine-induced immune responses.

With V trimmed by 0 bases and J by 1 base, 8 bases remained unmatched. The germline V gene encodes CDR1 LNHNV and CDR2 YYDKDF (reference sequence). The CDR3 loop spans 17 amino acids. This table comes from immunoSEQ multiplex PCR, and its TCRdb copy is limited to in-frame clones, with some not included. The sample gives roughly 62,000 clones, around four fifths of which show up once; nearly 7.5% is in the top ten. The chain carries TRBV15 and TRBJ1-1; 7 nucleotides agree with TRBD1. This clonotype was obtained from a woman between 50 and 59 years old with glioma. The sample was PBMCs, taken from a glioma patient whose treatment included an IDH1 peptide vaccine. The CDR3 nucleotides read TGTGCCACCAGCAGAGATATCCCCCGGACAGGGAACACTGAAGCTTTCTTT. It yields the protein CATSRDIPRTGNTEAFF.